This T cell receptor (beta chain) was identified in a study of response to subunit inactivated influenza vaccine (dated by TCRdb to 2016 to 2019). In terms of the full investigation: To follow how T cells responded to a trivalent subunit inactivated influenza vaccine, the researchers relied on deep quantitative profiling of the T cell receptor repertoire.

The CDR3 contains 15 residues, cysteine and phenylalanine counted. Only the CDR3 DNA stays, 45 bases, in frame from base 1. Trimming takes 4 bases off V and 9 bases off J; junction bases not matched to a gene: 8. As encoded in the germline V gene, CDR1 is MGHRA while CDR2 is YSYEKL. With respect to this clonotype: Which antigen it targets is not known. It has no much larger one-base neighbor in the sample; base qualities were not kept.

What the authors observed across the whole study: The authors proposed that each seasonal influenza vaccination may bring in only a limited number of new T cells.

The library was built by means of RT-PCR. The data were produced on an Illumina HiSeq 2500. Using fastp trimming at Q25 and MiXCR clonotype assembly, TCRdb reanalyzed the public sequencing data and kept in-frame beta chains. CDR3 protein sequences are deduplicated, and each keeps its most common genes and DNA. This sample is represented by 290,000 or so distinct CDR3 sequences; 22% of them were singletons. The ten largest clones add up to approximately 10% of the sample. Specimen: PBMCs from blood, collected 21 months after vaccination. The clonotype was recovered from a man between 50 and 75 years old who received an inactivated influenza vaccine. Donor details come from another sample of the same person, matched by shared clones. The sequence links TRBV4-1 to TRBJ2-5; 13 middle bases align to TRBD2. The sequenced DNA is TGCGCCAGCAGCCCGATTGGACTAGCGGGGGTCGCCCAGTACTTC. This encodes CASSPIGLAGVAQYF.